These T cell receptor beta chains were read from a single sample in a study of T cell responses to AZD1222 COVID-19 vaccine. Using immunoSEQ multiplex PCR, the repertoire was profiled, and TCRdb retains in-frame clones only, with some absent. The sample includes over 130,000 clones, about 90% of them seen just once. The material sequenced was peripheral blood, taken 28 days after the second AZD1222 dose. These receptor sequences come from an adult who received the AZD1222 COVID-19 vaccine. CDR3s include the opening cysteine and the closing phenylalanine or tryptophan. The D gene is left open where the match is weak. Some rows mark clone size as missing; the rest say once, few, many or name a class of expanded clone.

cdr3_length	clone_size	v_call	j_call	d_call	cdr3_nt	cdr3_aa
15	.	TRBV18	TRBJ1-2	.	TGTGCCAGCTCACCTCCCGGTGGAGGGAGCTATGGCTACACCTTC	CASSPPGGGSYGYTF
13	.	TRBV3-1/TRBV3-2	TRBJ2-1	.	TGTGCCAGCAGCCTGGGGGGTTTCGGAGAGCAGTTCTTC	CASSLGGFGEQFF
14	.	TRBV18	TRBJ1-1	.	TGTGCCAGCTCACCAGGGACGTTGAACACTGAAGCTTTCTTT	CASSPGTLNTEAFF
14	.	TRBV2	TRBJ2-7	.	TGTGCCAGCAGTGGGGCCTATGGGTCCTACGAGCAGTACTTC	CASSGAYGSYEQYF
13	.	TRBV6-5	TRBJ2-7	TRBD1	TGTGCCAGCAGTTGGGACAGTTCCTACGAGCAGTACTTC	CASSWDSSYEQYF
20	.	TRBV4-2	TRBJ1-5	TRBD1	TGTGCCAGCAGCCAAGATTCCTATTTAGGGACAGGGGATAGGAATCAGCCCCAGCATTTT	CASSQDSYLGTGDRNQPQHF
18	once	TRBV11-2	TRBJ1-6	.	TGTGCCAGCAGCTCCCGTCGGGGGGCCCTACGGCGGGATTCACCCCTCCACTTT	CASSSRRGALRRDSPLHF
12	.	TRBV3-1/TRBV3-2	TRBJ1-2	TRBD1	TGTGCCAGCAGCCCAGGGGGAGATGGCTACACCTTC	CASSPGGDGYTF
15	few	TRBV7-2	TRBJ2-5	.	TGTGCCAGCAGCTTCTCTAGCGCCGGGAAAGAGACCCAGTACTTC	CASSFSSAGKETQYF
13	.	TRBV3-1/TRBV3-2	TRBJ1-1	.	TGTGCCAGCAGCCAAGTTTGGACCACTGAAGCTTTCTTT	CASSQVWTTEAFF
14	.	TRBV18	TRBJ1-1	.	TGTGCCAGCTCACCACCGGCCTCCAACACTGAAGCTTTCTTT	CASSPPASNTEAFF
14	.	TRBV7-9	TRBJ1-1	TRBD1	TGTGCCAGCAGGAATGGACAGGGTAACACTGAAGCTTTCTTT	CASRNGQGNTEAFF
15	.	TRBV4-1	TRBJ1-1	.	TGCGCCAGCAGCCAAGATGAGGCCAGTCACACTGAAGCTTTCTTT	CASSQDEASHTEAFF
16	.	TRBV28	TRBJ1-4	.	TGTGCCAGCAGTTTGGAGGACGGGGCAACTAATGAAAAACTGTTTTTT	CASSLEDGATNEKLFF
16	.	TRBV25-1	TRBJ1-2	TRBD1	TGTGCCAGCAGTGAATATAGTGGGACAGGGGCCTATGGCTACACCTTC	CASSEYSGTGAYGYTF
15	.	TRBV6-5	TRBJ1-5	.	TGTGCCAGCAGTCCTCAAGGGGGTGGCAATCAGCCCCAGCATTTT	CASSPQGGGNQPQHF
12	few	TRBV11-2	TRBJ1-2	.	TGTGCCAGCAGCCCGATGGGGTATGGCTACACCTTC	CASSPMGYGYTF
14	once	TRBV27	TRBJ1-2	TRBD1	TGTGCCAGCAGTTTCAACGACAGGGTCTATGGCTACACCTTC	CASSFNDRVYGYTF
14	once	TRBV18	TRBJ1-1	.	TGTGCCAGCTCAATGAGGGAGGGAGGCACTGAAGCTTTCTTT	CASSMREGGTEAFF
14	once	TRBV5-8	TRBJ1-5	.	TGTGCCAGCAGCTTGGCGAGCGGACGTCAGCCCCAGCATTTT	CASSLASGRQPQHF
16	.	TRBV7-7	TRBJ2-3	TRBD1	TGTGCCAGGGGGGCAGGGGGAATGTTTGCCACAGATACGCAGTATTTT	CARGAGGMFATDTQYF
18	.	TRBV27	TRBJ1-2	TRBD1	TGTGCCAGCAGTTTATCCACCGGGACAGGGAGCTTCTCGGCAGGCTACACCTTC	CASSLSTGTGSFSAGYTF
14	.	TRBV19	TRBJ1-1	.	TGTGCCAGTAGTATTTTCCCCCGGGACGGAGAAGCTTTCTTT	CASSIFPRDGEAFF
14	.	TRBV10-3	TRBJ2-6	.	TGTGCCATGGGGGCGAGCTCTGGGGCCAACGTCCTGACTTTC	CAMGASSGANVLTF
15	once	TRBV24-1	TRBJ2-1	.	TGTGCCACCAGCCCCGGTCCCGGTGAATACAATGAGCAGTTCTTC	CATSPGPGEYNEQFF
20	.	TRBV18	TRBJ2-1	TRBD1	TGTGCCAGCTCAACCAACGGACAGGCTTTGGAGCGCAGCCGACGGAATGAGCAGTTCTTC	CASSTNGQALERSRRNEQFF
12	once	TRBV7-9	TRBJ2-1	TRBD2	TGTGCCAGCAGCGCAACTAGCGCGGAGCAGTTCTTC	CASSATSAEQFF
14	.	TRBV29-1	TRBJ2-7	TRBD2	TGCAGCGCCGTAAAAGCGGGAGGGCTCTACGAGCAGTACTTC	CSAVKAGGLYEQYF
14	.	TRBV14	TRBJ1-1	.	TGTGCCAGCAGCCAAAGGACGGGGGGGACTGAAGCTTTCTTT	CASSQRTGGTEAFF
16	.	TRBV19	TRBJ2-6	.	TGTGCCAGTAGTATCGGGACGGCGGCTGGGGCCAACGTCCTGACTTTC	CASSIGTAAGANVLTF
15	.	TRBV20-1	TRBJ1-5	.	TGCAGTGCTAGTTCTCAGGAGGGTGGCAATCAGCCCCAGCATTTT	CSASSQEGGNQPQHF
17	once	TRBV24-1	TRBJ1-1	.	TGTGCCACCAGTGATTCGATGGGTGGGCCCAGCGGTACTGAAGCTTTCTTT	CATSDSMGGPSGTEAFF
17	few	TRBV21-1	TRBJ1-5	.	TGTGCCAGCAGCACCGGAAAGCGACAGGGAACCAATCAGCCCCAGCATTTT	CASSTGKRQGTNQPQHF
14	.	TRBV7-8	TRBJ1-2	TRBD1	TGTGCCAGCAGCTTAGAGGGGGCCAGCTATGGCTACACCTTC	CASSLEGASYGYTF
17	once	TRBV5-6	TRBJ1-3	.	TGTGCCAGCAGCTTGGACGGCGGAACTAGCTCTGGAAACACCATATATTTT	CASSLDGGTSSGNTIYF
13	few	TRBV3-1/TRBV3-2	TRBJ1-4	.	TGTGCCAGTACAGGGAGGGGTAATGAAAAACTGTTTTTT	CASTGRGNEKLFF
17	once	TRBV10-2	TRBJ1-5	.	TGCGCCAGCAGTATCCACGGGGGAGGATATAGCAATCAGCCCCAGCATTTT	CASSIHGGGYSNQPQHF
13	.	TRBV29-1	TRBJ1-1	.	TGCAGCGTACGCATTGGTCTGAACACTGAAGCTTTCTTT	CSVRIGLNTEAFF
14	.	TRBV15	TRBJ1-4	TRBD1	TGTGCCACCAGCAGACGACAGGGAGGTGAAAAACTGTTTTTT	CATSRRQGGEKLFF
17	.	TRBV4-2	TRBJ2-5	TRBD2	TGTGCCAGCAGCCAAGTCGTTAAGCGGGGGGCCCAAGAGACCCAGTACTTC	CASSQVVKRGAQETQYF
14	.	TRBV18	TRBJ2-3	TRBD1	TGTGCCAGCTCACCGGGACAGGGCACAGATACGCAGTATTTT	CASSPGQGTDTQYF
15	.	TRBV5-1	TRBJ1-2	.	TGCGCCAGCAGCCCAACGGATGGAGGCCTTCATGGCTACACCTTC	CASSPTDGGLHGYTF
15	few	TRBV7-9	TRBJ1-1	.	TGTGCCAGCAGCTCCTACAGGGCCGCGAACACTGAAGCTTTCTTT	CASSSYRAANTEAFF
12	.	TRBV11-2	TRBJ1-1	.	TGTGCCAGCAGCCCGGCGAACACTGAAGCTTTCTTT	CASSPANTEAFF
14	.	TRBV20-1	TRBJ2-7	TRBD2	TGCAGTGCTAGTGAGGCGGGAGGAGTTTACGAGCAGTACTTC	CSASEAGGVYEQYF
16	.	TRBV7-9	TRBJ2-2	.	TGTGCCAGCAGCACCTTTGAGGCAGCCACCACCGGGGAGCTGTTTTTT	CASSTFEAATTGELFF
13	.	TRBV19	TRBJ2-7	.	TGTGCCAGTAGTCCCGGGGCAACCTACGAGCAGTACTTC	CASSPGATYEQYF
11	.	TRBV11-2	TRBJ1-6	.	TGTGCCAGCAGCTTAGGATCACCCCTCCACTTT	CASSLGSPLHF
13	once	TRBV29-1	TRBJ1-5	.	TGCAGCGTGCAGGGGATGGGCAATCAGCCCCAGCATTTT	CSVQGMGNQPQHF
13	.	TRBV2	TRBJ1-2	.	TGTGCCAGCAGTGAAGCGCAGTCATCCGGCTACACCTTC	CASSEAQSSGYTF